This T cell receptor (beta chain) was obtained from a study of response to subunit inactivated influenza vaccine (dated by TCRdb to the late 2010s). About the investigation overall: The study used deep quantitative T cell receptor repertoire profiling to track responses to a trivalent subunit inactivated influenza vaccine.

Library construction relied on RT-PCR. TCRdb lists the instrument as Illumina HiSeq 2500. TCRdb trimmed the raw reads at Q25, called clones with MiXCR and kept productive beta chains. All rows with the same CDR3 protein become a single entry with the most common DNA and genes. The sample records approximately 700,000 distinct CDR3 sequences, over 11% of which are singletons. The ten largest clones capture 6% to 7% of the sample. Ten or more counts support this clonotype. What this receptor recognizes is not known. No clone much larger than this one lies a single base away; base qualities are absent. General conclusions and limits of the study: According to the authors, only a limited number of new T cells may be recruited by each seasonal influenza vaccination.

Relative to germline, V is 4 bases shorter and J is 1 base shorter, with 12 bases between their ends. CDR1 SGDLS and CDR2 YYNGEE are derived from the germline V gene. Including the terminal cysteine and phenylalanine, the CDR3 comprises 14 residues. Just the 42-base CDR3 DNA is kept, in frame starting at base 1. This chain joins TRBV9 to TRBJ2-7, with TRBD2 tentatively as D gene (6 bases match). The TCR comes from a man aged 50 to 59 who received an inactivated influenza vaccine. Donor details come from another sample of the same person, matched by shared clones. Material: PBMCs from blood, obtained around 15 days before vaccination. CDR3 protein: CASSPGTESYEQYF. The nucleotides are TGTGCCAGCAGCCCCGGGACTGAATCCTACGAGCAGTACTTC.